This TCR beta chain originates from a study of beta chain features in type 1 diabetes. Findings and limits, study-wide: Patients with Type 1 diabetes showed moderately but significantly shorter TCRB CDR3s in all four CD4+ subsets. Among type 1 diabetes patients, VDJ junctions had fewer insertions and more deletions. It was not settled here whether HLA type affects TCRB rearrangement. Patients and controls would be equally affected if PCR favored shorter templates.

The CDR3 covers 13 residues. The germline V gene has CDR1 SGHRS and CDR2 YFSETQ. V gave up 2 bases and J gave up 1 base, with 7 bases separating them. This clone showed up just a few times. The antigen is not known. All of the isolated RNA was reverse transcribed, so expressed TCRB transcripts were sequenced. Naive, central memory and regulatory T cell samples came to a mean of around 3.5 million reads. The data were produced by immunoSEQ multiplex PCR, yet TCRdb's version contains in-frame clones alone and is incomplete. The sample lists some 200,000 clones, more than 15% occurring once. This clonotype was sampled from a man aged 25-45 years with type 1 diabetes. The gene calls are TRBV5-1 and TRBJ2-7; the D is unclear. Sequencing was done on a sample of naive CD4+ T cells from blood. DNA for the CDR3: TGCGCCAGCAGCTTAATAGATTCCTACGAGCAGTACTTC. It yields the protein CASSLIDSYEQYF. The entire variable domain, with the rest obtained from reference TRBV5-1 and TRBJ2-7, is as follows: KAGVTQTPRYLIKTRGQQVTLSCSPISGHRSVSWYQQTPGQGLQFLFEYFSETQRNKGNFPGRFSGRQFSNSRSEMNVSTLELGDSALYLCASSLIDSYEQYFGPGTRLTVT.